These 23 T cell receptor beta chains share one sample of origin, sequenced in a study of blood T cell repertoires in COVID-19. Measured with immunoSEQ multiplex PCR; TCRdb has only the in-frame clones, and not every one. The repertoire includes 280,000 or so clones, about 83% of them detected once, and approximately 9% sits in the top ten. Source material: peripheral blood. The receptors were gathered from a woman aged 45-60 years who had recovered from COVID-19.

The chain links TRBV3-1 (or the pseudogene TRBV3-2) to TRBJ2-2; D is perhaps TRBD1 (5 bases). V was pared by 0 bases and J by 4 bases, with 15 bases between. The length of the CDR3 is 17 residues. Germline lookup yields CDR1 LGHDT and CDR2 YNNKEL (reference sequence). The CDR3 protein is CASSQDRTGLGTGELFF. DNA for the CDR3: TGTGCCAGCAGCCAAGATCGAACAGGTTTGGGCACCGGGGAGCTGTTTTTT.

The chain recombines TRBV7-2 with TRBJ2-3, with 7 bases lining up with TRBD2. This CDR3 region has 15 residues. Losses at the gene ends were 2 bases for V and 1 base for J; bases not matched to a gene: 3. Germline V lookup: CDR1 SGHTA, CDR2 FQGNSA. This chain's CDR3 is CASSLSGVRTDTQYF. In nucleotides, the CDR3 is TGTGCCAGCAGCTTAAGCGGGGTACGCACAGATACGCAGTATTTT.

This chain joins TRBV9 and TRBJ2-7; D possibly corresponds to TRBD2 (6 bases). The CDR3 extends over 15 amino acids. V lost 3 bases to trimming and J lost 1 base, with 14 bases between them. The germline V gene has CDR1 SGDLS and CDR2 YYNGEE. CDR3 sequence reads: CASSGGASGSYEQYF. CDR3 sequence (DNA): TGTGCCAGCAGCGGCGGGGCGTCAGGTTCCTACGAGCAGTACTTC.

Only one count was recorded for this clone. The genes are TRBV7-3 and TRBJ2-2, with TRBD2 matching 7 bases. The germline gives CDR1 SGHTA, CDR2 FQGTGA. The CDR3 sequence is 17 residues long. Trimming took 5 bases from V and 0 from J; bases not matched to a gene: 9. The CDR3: CASSQSIGLANTGELFF. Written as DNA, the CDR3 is TGTGCCAGCAGCCAATCCATCGGACTAGCGAACACCGGGGAGCTGTTTTTT.

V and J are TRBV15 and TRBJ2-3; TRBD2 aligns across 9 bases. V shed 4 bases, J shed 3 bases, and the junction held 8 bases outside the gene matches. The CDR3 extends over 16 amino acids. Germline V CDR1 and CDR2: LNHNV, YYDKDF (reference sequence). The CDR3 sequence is CATSTSVLAGTDTQYF. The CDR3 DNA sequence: TGTGCCACCAGCACCTCTGTTCTAGCGGGAACAGATACGCAGTATTTT.

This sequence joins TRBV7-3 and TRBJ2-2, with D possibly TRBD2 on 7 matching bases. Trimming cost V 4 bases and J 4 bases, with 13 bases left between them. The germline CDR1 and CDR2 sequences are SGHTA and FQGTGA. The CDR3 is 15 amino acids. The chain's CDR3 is CASSSGGPSTGELFF. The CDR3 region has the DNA TGTGCCAGCAGCTCGGGGGGCCCGAGCACCGGGGAGCTGTTTTTT.

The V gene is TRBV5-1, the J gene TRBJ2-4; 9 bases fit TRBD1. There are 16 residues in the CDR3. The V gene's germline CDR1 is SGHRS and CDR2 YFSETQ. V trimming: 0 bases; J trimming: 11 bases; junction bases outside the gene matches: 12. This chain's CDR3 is CASSLAGQGPNEVQYF. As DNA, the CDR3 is TGCGCCAGCAGCTTGGCGGGACAGGGTCCTAATGAGGTTCAGTACTTC.

CDR3 DNA sequence: TGTGCCAGCAGTCCGCCCCCCGACAGGGTTAATTCACCCCTCCACTTT. This sequence encodes CASSPPPDRVNSPLHF. V and J are TRBV28 and TRBJ1-6; TRBD1 matches 7 bases. Losses at the gene ends were 5 bases for V and 6 bases for J; bases not matched to a gene: 10. The CDR3 loop spans 16 amino acids. In germline, CDR1 is MDHEN, CDR2 SYDVKM.

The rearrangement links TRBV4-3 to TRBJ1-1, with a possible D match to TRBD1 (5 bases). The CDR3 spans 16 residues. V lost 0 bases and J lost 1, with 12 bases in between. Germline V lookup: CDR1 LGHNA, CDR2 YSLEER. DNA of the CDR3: TGCGCCAGCAGCCAAGATCATAGGGGAGGGAACACTGAAGCTTTCTTT. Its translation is CASSQDHRGGNTEAFF.

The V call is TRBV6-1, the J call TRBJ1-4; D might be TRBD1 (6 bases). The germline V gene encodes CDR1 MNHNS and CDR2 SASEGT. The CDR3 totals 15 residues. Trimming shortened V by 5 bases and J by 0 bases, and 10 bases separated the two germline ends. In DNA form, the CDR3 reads TGTGCCAGCAGTCTACAGGGCTCAACTAATGAAAAACTGTTTTTT. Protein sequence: CASSLQGSTNEKLFF.

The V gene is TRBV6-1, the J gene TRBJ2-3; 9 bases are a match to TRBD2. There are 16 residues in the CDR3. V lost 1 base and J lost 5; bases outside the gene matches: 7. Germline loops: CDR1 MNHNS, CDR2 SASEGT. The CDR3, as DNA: TGTGCCAGCAGTGAAGTTAGCGGGGGTGGATTAGATACGCAGTATTTT. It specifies CASSEVSGGGLDTQYF.

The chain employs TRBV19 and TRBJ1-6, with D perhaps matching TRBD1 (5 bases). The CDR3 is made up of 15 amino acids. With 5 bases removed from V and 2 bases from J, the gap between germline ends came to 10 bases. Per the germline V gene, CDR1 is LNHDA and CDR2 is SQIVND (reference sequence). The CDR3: CASSLGEAYNSPLHF. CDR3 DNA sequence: TGTGCCAGTAGTTTGGGGGAGGCCTATAATTCACCCCTCCACTTT.

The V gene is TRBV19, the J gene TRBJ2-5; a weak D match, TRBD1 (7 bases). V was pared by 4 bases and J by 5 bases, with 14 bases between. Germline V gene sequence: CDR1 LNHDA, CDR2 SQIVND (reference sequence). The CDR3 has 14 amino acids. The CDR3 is CASSSGTAWETQYF. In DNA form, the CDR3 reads TGTGCCAGTAGTAGCGGGACAGCCTGGGAGACCCAGTACTTC.

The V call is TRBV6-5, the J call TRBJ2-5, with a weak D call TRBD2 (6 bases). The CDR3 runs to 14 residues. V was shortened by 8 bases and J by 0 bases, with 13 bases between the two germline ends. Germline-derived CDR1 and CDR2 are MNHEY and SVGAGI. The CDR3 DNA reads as TGTGCCAGCGCCCTTCGGGGGTACCAAGAGACCCAGTACTTC. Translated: CASALRGYQETQYF.

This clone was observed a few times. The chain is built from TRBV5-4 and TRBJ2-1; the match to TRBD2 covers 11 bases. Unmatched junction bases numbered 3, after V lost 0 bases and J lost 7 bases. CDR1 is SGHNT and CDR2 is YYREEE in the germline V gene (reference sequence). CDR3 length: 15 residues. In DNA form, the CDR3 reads TGTGCCAGCAGCTTGGATAGCGGGAGGGGAAATGAGCAGTTCTTC. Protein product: CASSLDSGRGNEQFF.

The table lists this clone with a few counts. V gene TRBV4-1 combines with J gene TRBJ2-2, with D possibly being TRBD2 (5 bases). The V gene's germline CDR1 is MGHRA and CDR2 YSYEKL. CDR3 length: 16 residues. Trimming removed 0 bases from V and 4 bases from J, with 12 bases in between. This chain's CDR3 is CASSQDERGRTGELFF. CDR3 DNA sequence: TGCGCCAGCAGCCAAGATGAGCGAGGGCGCACCGGGGAGCTGTTTTTT.

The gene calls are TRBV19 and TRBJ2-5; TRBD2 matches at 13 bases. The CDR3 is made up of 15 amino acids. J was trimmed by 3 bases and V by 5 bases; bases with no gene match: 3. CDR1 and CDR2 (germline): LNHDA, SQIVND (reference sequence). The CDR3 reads CASSWGLAGKETQYF. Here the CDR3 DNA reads TGTGCCAGTAGTTGGGGACTAGCGGGGAAAGAGACCCAGTACTTC.

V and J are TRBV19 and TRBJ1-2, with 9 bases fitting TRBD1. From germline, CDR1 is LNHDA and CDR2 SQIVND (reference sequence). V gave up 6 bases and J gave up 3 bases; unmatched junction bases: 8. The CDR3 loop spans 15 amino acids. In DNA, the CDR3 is TGTGCCAGTAGGGTCCGACAGGGGGTGGACTATGGCTACACCTTC. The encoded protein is CASRVRQGVDYGYTF.

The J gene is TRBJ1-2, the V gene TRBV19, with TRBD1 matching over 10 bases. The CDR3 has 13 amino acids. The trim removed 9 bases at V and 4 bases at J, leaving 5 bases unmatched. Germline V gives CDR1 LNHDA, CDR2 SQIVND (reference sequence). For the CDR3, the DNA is TGTGCCAGCGGGACAGGGGATTCCTATGGCTACACCTTC. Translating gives CASGTGDSYGYTF. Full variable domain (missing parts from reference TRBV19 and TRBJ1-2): DGGITQSPKYLFRKEGQNVTLSCEQNLNHDAMYWYRQDPGQGLRLIYYSQIVNDFQKGDIAEGYSVSREKKESFPLTVTSAQKNPTAFYLCASGTGDSYGYTFGSGTRLTVV.

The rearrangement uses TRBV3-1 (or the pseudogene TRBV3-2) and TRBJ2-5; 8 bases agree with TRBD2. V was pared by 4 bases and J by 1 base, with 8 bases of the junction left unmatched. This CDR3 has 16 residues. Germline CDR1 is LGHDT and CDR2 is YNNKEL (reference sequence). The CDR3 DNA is TGTGCCAGCAGCCTTCGGACTAGCCCCATCCAAGAGACCCAGTACTTC. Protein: CASSLRTSPIQETQYF.

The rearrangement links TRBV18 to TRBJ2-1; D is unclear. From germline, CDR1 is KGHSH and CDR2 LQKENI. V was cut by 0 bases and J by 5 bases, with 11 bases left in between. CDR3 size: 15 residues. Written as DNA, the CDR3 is TGTGCCAGCTCACCACCGGAGTCGAAGCACAATGAGCAGTTCTTC. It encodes CASSPPESKHNEQFF.

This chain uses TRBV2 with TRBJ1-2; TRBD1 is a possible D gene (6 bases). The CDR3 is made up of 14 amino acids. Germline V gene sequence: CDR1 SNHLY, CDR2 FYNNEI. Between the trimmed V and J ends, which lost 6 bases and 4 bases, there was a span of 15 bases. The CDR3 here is CASRLDSWGYGYTF. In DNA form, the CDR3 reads TGTGCCAGCAGGCTGGACAGCTGGGGCTATGGCTACACCTTC.

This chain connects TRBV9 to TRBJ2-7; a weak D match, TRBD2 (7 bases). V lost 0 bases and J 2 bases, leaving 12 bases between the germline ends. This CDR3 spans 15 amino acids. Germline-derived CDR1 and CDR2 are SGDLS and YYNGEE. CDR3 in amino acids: CASSVEGGAPYEQYF. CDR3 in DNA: TGTGCCAGCAGCGTAGAAGGGGGGGCTCCCTACGAGCAGTACTTC. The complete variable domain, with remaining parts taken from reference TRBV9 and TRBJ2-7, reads DSGVTQTPKHLITATGQRVTLRCSPRSGDLSVYWYQQSLDQGLQFLIQYYNGEERAKGNILERFSAQQFPDLHSELNLSSLELGDSALYFCASSVEGGAPYEQYFGPGTRLTVT.